This T cell receptor (beta chain) was sequenced during a study of blood T cell repertoires in COVID-19. Study details: Samples representing acute and convalescent COVID-19 were sourced from the United States, Italy and Spain. Nucleic acid was either cDNA or gDNA, and it came from T cells, B-cell-depleted T cells, or PBMCs.

TCRdb's table, derived via immunoSEQ multiplex PCR, lists solely in-frame clones and lacks some. The sample shows about 240,000 clones, 70% to 90% of them seen only once. Participant ages covered roughly 18 to 89 years across around 22 US areas. V shed 0 bases, J shed 10 bases, and the junction held 3 bases outside the gene matches. The CDR3 covers 13 residues. Germline V gene data show CDR1 as GTSNPN and CDR2 as SVGIG (reference sequence). The chain carries TRBV30 and TRBJ2-1; TRBD1 matches 10 bases. The TCR was taken from a middle-aged woman with acute COVID-19. Sequences were obtained from PBMCs or T cells enriched from blood (not recorded which). The CDR3 nucleotides are TGTGCCTGGAGTGTAGGGACAGGGGACGAGCAGTTCTTC. Encoded protein: CAWSVGTGDEQFF.